Listed below are T cell receptor beta chains from one sample, sequenced in a study of shared clonotypes between healthy human individuals. Generated by immunoSEQ multiplex PCR, the TCRdb table keeps only in-frame clones and is missing some. The sample consists of millions of clones, approximately 90% of them appearing once. The sample consisted of naive CD4+ T cells sorted from blood. The receptors originated from a man in his late teens or twenties in good health. The CDR3 runs from the conserved cysteine through the conserved F or W. The order of the fields is V gene, CDR3 length, CDR3 protein.

>TRBV30|11
CAWSADRGAFF
>TRBV6-1|14
CASSEGAGGNTQYF
>TRBV7-3|17
CASSLKVGQGNRAPLHF
>TRBV6-5|13
CASKAGTGGEQYF
>TRBV6-1|14
CASGGARARNEQFF
>TRBV7-2|15
CASSLASGEYNEQFF
>TRBV25-1|13
CASSGTVNEKLFF
>TRBV30|15
CACGTSGGVSDTQYF
>TRBV7-9|19
CASSSPGWLAGSLDNEQFF
>TRBV30|14
CAWGARTGMREQFF
>TRBV2|13
CASSEGELQPQHF
>TRBV4-1|15
CASSQDGTSTDTQYF
>TRBV7-2|13
CASSLFKLNEQFF
>TRBV7-2|13
CASSRRGEETQYF
>TRBV2|14
CASSSGTRGETQYF
>TRBV28|15
CASRYSQGDGSPLHF
>TRBV18|17
CASSPPDWNHHEETQYF
>TRBV19|14
CASSNREENQPQHF
>TRBV7-6|13
CASSLDRVEKLFF
>TRBV7-2|12
CASSLAGARGVF
>TRBV28|15
CASSFSSGPTDTQYF
>TRBV11-1|15
CASSFPSKRGDEQYF
>TRBV11-3|18
CASSLLQGPIDRDLRAFF
>TRBV6-5|13
CASRAGSGQPQHF
>TRBV5-4|11
CASSLAETQYF
>TRBV7-2|12
CASSFGQSEQYF
>TRBV5-1|14
CASSLGDTNEKLFF
>TRBV5-1|15
CASSFGPVGANVLTF
>TRBV7-2|15
CASSLVAGWVETQYF
>TRBV6-1|15
CASSDGGLGTDTQYF
>TRBV6-6|14
CASSSGQGKGKLFF
>TRBV19|14
CASSSSGTNQPQHF
>TRBV2|13
CASSVGRFYEQYF
>TRBV2|13
CATSIGRSYEQYF
>TRBV19|17
CAFHRGMFGRGNTEAFF
>TRBV5-1|14
CASSQDSSGGELFF
>TRBV30|12
CAWSVLRDTQYF
>TRBV2|12
CASAKPYYEQYF
>TRBV28|15
CASSLLAGDYNEQFF
>TRBV25-1|15
CASSPGQNYNSPLHF
>TRBV7-2|15
CASSLGWASGNTIYF
>TRBV28|14
CASSPLAVNYGYTF
>TRBV28|14
CASGVKGGANVLTF
>TRBV6-5|13
CASTRGKNNEQFF
>TRBV5-1|14
CASSLPRVDTEAFF
>TRBV5-1|16
CASSFGMDRDNEKLFF
>TRBV18|14
CASSPGLSTDTQYF
>TRBV19|11
CASSVADTQYF